This entry is about one TCR beta chain. Its recognized antigen is unknown. No quality values exist for individual bases; no much larger clone is one base distant. The sample comes from a study of technical replicates of blood from four donors (dated by TCRdb to the late 2010s). The library was generated by the immunoSEQ multiplex PCR assay. TCRdb obtained this table from immuneACCESS and retained in-frame rearrangements with V and J assigned. These tables miss some clones; where compared with another copy, unresolved V genes account for less than half of the shortfall, and the remainder is unexplained. The sample includes roughly 80,000 clones, with nearly 96% observed a single time. 0.37% of the sample belongs to the ten largest clones. The TCR sequence derives from a human donor in good health. Specimen: T cells isolated from PBMCs.

The CDR3 region: CASSTGQGMNQPQHF. The DNA sequence is as follows: TGTGCCAGCAGTACGGGACAGGGGATGAATCAGCCCCAGCATTTT. This chain joins TRBV6-5 to TRBJ1-5, and 10 bases in between align with TRBD1. For CDR1 and CDR2, the germline V gene lists MNHEY and SVGAGI. Its CDR3 holds 15 amino acids, cysteine through phenylalanine. Here the CDR3 DNA is all that survives: 45 bases in frame from base 1. The germline V and J ends show losses of 5 bases and 4 bases respectively, and no gene match explains 5 bases of the junction.